The next 18 T cell receptor beta chains were all read from a single sample in a study of T cell changes during pregnancy in multiple sclerosis. The protocol was immunoSEQ multiplex PCR, while the TCRdb copy is restricted to in-frame clones and leaves out a portion. The sample has roughly 49,000 clones; about 90% are singletons. Source: CD4+ T cells from peripheral blood mononuclear cells, taken in the second trimester of pregnancy. The receptors originated from a female donor with multiple sclerosis, enrolled in a pregnancy study.

The V gene is TRBV11-2, the J gene TRBJ1-1; D unresolved. This CDR3 has 13 amino acids. Per germline, CDR1 SGHAT and CDR2 FQNNGV. V gave up 3 bases and J gave up 2 bases, with 7 bases separating them. The CDR3 here is CASSLYINTEAFF. The CDR3 DNA follows: TGTGCCAGCAGCTTGTACATTAACACTGAAGCTTTCTTT.

The genes are TRBV19 and TRBJ2-3; 9 bases agree with TRBD2. From germline, CDR1 is LNHDA and CDR2 SQIVND (reference sequence). V trimming: 6 bases; J trimming: 2 bases; junction bases outside the gene matches: 3. This CDR3 is built from 14 residues. This CDR3 is CASRRGGPTDTQYF. DNA of the CDR3: TGTGCCAGTAGGCGGGGGGGGCCCACAGATACGCAGTATTTT.

V gene TRBV12-2 combines with J gene TRBJ1-2; TRBD1, the D gene given by the table, was not confirmed from the DNA. TRBV12-2 has pseudogene status. The CDR3 runs to 18 residues. This chain's CDR3 is CASRLCPGQGIVDYGYTF. For the CDR3, the DNA is TGTGCAAGTCGCTTATGTCCGGGACAGGGGATAGTGGACTATGGCTACACCTTC.

The table lists this clone with a count of one. The genes are TRBV6-5 and TRBJ2-3, with 9 bases identical to TRBD2. CDR1 MNHEY and CDR2 SVGAGI come from the germline V gene. This CDR3 is built from 14 residues. The ends lost 7 bases at V and 5 bases at J; junction bases unmatched: 7. Written as DNA, the CDR3 is TGTGCCAGCAAAACTGGCGGGGGGGTAGATACGCAGTATTTT. Amino acids: CASKTGGGVDTQYF.

A single count supports this clone. The chain joins TRBV11-2 to TRBJ2-7; D gene ambiguous. V lost 5 bases to trimming and J lost 3 bases, with 11 bases between them. The germline gives CDR1 SGHAT, CDR2 FQNNGV. The CDR3 contains 13 residues. CDR3 amino acids: CASSPEMNYEQYF. DNA for the CDR3: TGTGCCAGCAGCCCGGAGATGAACTACGAGCAGTACTTC.

V gene TRBV6-1 combines with J gene TRBJ2-7; 8 nucleotides match TRBD2. This CDR3 has 15 residues. V was pared by 6 bases and J by 0 bases, with 7 bases of the junction left unmatched. Per germline, CDR1 MNHNS and CDR2 SASEGT. CDR3 in amino acids: CASSNLLADSYEQYF. The CDR3 DNA is TGTGCCAGCAGCAATTTACTAGCGGACTCCTACGAGCAGTACTTC.

The chain uses TRBV5-1 and TRBJ2-5; TRBD1 matches 9 bases. The CDR3 has 14 residues. The V segment lost 4 bases and the J segment 6 bases; nucleotides outside the gene matches: 7. The V gene's germline CDR1 is SGHRS and CDR2 YFSETQ. The CDR3 sequence: CASSETGGEKTQYF. Written as DNA, the CDR3 is TGCGCCAGCAGCGAAACAGGGGGCGAAAAGACCCAGTACTTC.

The chain is built from TRBV27 and TRBJ2-7; 12 bases line up with TRBD1. Trimming at V came to 3 bases and at J to 6 bases, leaving 3 bases not matched to a gene. The length of the CDR3 is 14 residues. Germline V CDR1 and CDR2: MNHEY, SMNVEV (reference sequence). The CDR3 sequence: CASSFGTGGGEQYF. CDR3 in DNA: TGTGCCAGCAGTTTTGGGACAGGGGGCGGCGAGCAGTACTTC.

The CDR3 region is CASPKPGTSGYIYEQYF. Written as DNA, the CDR3 is TGTGCCAGCCCTAAGCCGGGGACTAGCGGTTACATCTACGAGCAGTACTTC. The gene calls are TRBV19 and TRBJ2-7, with 11 bases matching TRBD2. Germline loops: CDR1 LNHDA, CDR2 SQIVND (reference sequence). Losses at the gene ends were 9 bases for V and 3 bases for J; bases not matched to a gene: 16. This CDR3 comprises 17 residues.

V usage is TRBV10-3 and J usage is TRBJ1-5; no clear D. The CDR3 consists of 16 residues. CDR1 is ENHRY, CDR2 SYGVKD, per germline. Trimming stripped 0 bases from V and 2 bases from J, with 11 bases between. CDR3 loop: CAISESSGTGNQPQHF. The CDR3 DNA sequence: TGTGCCATCAGTGAGTCGTCGGGAACCGGCAATCAGCCCCAGCATTTT.

The V gene is TRBV13, the J gene TRBJ2-1, with 9 bases identical to TRBD2. Germline V gene sequence: CDR1 PRHDT, CDR2 FYEKMQ (reference sequence). The CDR3 runs 19 residues. V lost 4 bases to trimming and J lost 2 bases; unmatched junction nucleotides: 15. Here the CDR3 DNA reads TGTGCCAGCAGCTCAGAAGGGCTAGCGGGGCCTCCTCCCTACAATGAGCAGTTCTTC. Translation gives CASSSEGLAGPPPYNEQFF.

This clone was seen once. The rearrangement uses TRBV19 and TRBJ2-3, with D perhaps matching TRBD1 (5 bases). Germline V lookup: CDR1 LNHDA, CDR2 SQIVND (reference sequence). Trimming stripped 4 bases from V and 1 base from J, with 12 bases between. The CDR3 extends over 15 amino acids. CDR3 in DNA: TGTGCCAGTAGTACGACAGTTTTGGGCACAGATACGCAGTATTTT. This codes for CASSTTVLGTDTQYF. The entire variable domain, with the rest obtained from reference TRBV19 and TRBJ2-3, is as follows: DGGITQSPKYLFRKEGQNVTLSCEQNLNHDAMYWYRQDPGQGLRLIYYSQIVNDFQKGDIAEGYSVSREKKESFPLTVTSAQKNPTAFYLCASSTTVLGTDTQYFGPGTRLTVL.

The chain is built from TRBV25-1 and TRBJ2-1; possibly TRBD2 for D (6 bases). Trimming left V 2 bases short and J 1 base short, with 12 bases between. The CDR3 runs 16 residues. Germline-derived CDR1 and CDR2 are MGHDK and SYGVNS. CDR3 loop: CASSEEAGGSYNEQFF. In DNA, the CDR3 is TGTGCCAGCAGTGAAGAAGCTGGGGGGTCCTACAATGAGCAGTTCTTC.

The rearrangement links TRBV5-8 to TRBJ2-7, with 10 bases matching TRBD1. The CDR3 has 15 residues. Germline V gene sequence: CDR1 SGHTS, CDR2 YDEGEE. The ends lost 4 bases at V and 4 bases at J; junction bases unmatched: 8. CDR3 nucleotide sequence: TGTGCCAGCAGCCCCAGACAGGGGGCTAGGTACGAGCAGTACTTC. Translation gives CASSPRQGARYEQYF.

The V gene is TRBV18, the J gene TRBJ2-3; 7 bases are shared with TRBD1. V shed 4 bases and J 2 bases; nucleotides not matched to a gene: 6. CDR1 and CDR2 from the germline V gene are KGHSH and LQKENI. This CDR3 is built from 15 residues. CDR3 loop: CASSRDRKYTDTQYF. CDR3 sequence (DNA): TGTGCCAGCTCACGGGACAGAAAATACACAGATACGCAGTATTTT.

This chain uses TRBV6-5 with TRBJ2-1; 9 nucleotides match TRBD2. With V trimmed by 6 bases and J by 12 bases, 9 bases remained unmatched. Germline V gives CDR1 MNHEY, CDR2 SVGAGI. This CDR3 is built from 13 residues. The CDR3 here is CASRLGLAGTQFF. The CDR3 region has the DNA TGTGCCAGCAGGCTAGGGCTAGCGGGAACGCAGTTCTTC.

V gene TRBV7-8 combines with J gene TRBJ1-2, with 7 bases lining up with TRBD1. From germline, CDR1 is SGHVS and CDR2 FQNEAQ. The ends lost 2 bases at V and 2 bases at J; junction bases unmatched: 2. This CDR3 spans 14 amino acids. This chain's CDR3 is CASSLRTGNYGYTF. CDR3 sequence (DNA): TGTGCCAGCAGCTTAAGGACAGGCAACTATGGCTACACCTTC.

The chain employs TRBV19 and TRBJ1-1; TRBD1 agrees at 11 bases. CDR1 is LNHDA and CDR2 is SQIVND in the germline V gene (reference sequence). The CDR3 loop spans 14 amino acids. V lost 2 bases, J lost 9 bases, and 5 bases stayed unmatched. This CDR3 reads CASSISRDRGKAFF. CDR3 nucleotides: TGTGCCAGTAGTATAAGCCGGGACAGGGGGAAAGCTTTCTTT.